A single sample is the source of the 23 T cell receptor beta chains below, sequenced in a study of tumor and adjacent non-tumor tissue in lung cancer. The library came from three nested PCR rounds adapted from ARM-PCR protocols. TCRdb re-derived calls from the multiplex PCR reads in MiXCR, one entry per CDR3 protein. The sample records 90,000 to 100,000 distinct CDR3 sequences, around three quarters being singletons. No cell sorting was done before RNA was extracted from the tissue. The normal lung tissue was taken more than 3 cm from the tumor edge. Sequenced input: distant non-tumor lung tissue. These receptors all stem from a man in his fifties or sixties with small cell lung cancer.

In the case of this clonotype: A much larger clone differs from this one at a single base, so this may be a read error. V usage is TRBV6-6 and J usage is TRBJ2-2; D may be TRBD2 (5 bases). Germline CDR1 reads MNHNY; CDR2 reads SVGAGI (reference sequence). This CDR3 is 14 amino acids long. For the CDR3, the DNA is TGTCCCAGCAGCTGGGGAGCGGTCGCCGGGGAGCTGTTTTTT. It encodes CPSSWGAVAGELFF.

On this clonotype: At one end the junction does not follow the germline gene, possibly because of a read error. The V gene is TRBV12-3 or TRBV12-4, the J gene TRBJ2-6; the D gene is possibly TRBD2 (5 bases). This CDR3 comprises 16 residues. The CDR3 DNA sequence: TGTGCCAGCAGTCTGACGGCGGGCCCTGGGTCCAACGTCCTGACTTTC. This encodes CASSLTAGPGSNVLTF.

The chain links TRBV6-1 to TRBJ2-7, with 9 bases fitting TRBD1. CDR1 is MNHNS and CDR2 is SASEGT in the germline V gene. This CDR3 has 14 amino acids. With 6 bases clipped from V and 10 bases from J, the junction kept 13 bases outside the gene matches. In DNA form, the CDR3 reads TGTGCCAGCAGCGAAACCCCGGACAGGGGCGATCAGTACGTC. Its translation is CASSETPDRGDQYV.

Remarks on this clonotype: Its ends do not fully match the called genes, so a read error is possible. This chain links TRBV12-3 or TRBV12-4 with TRBJ2-5; TRBD1 matches 8 bases. CDR3 size: 14 residues. CDR3 nucleotide sequence: TGTGCCAGCAGTTCAGTGGACAGGGAAGAGAGCCAGTACTTC. Translated: CASSSVDREESQYF.

This clonotype was counted at least ten times. This chain joins TRBV6-4 and TRBJ2-5; perhaps D is TRBD1 or TRBD2 (6 bases each). Germline V gene sequence: CDR1 MRHNA, CDR2 SNTAGT. The CDR3 runs to 13 residues. V lost 7 bases and J 5 bases, leaving 14 bases between the germline ends. The CDR3 nucleotides read TGTGCCAGCAAGTTCGGGGGCGATGAGACCCAGTACTTC. Translated: CASKFGGDETQYF.

A note on this clonotype: This could be a read error, since a much larger clone is one nucleotide away. The genes are TRBV20-1 and TRBJ2-5; the match to TRBD1 covers 9 bases. The germline V gene has CDR1 DFQATT and CDR2 SNEGSKA (reference sequence). The CDR3 has 14 residues. The CDR3 coding sequence is TGCAGTGCTTACAGGGGGCGCGGAGGAGAGACCCAGTGCTTC. Its protein product is CSAYRGRGGETQCF.

This clonotype occurred many times. The chain joins TRBV12-3 or TRBV12-4 to TRBJ2-5, with D maybe TRBD2 (6 bases). CDR3 length: 14 residues. Trimming shortened V by 2 bases and J by 2 bases, and 9 bases separated the two germline ends. In DNA, the CDR3 is TGTGCCAGCAGTTTAATGACTAGACAAGAGACCCAGTACTTC. It translates to CASSLMTRQETQYF.

Remarks on this clonotype: It is likely a read error, because the conserved phenylalanine at the end of the CDR3 is missing. The chain couples TRBV6-1 to TRBJ2-2, with TRBD1 matching over 10 bases. This CDR3 has 16 residues. Germline values: CDR1 MNHNS, CDR2 SASEGT. V lost 6 bases to trimming and J lost 7 bases; unmatched junction nucleotides: 11. In DNA form, the CDR3 reads TGTGCCAGCAGCGTTGGGACAGGGGTAGCAGGCGGGGAGCTGTTTTGT. Its protein product is CASSVGTGVAGGELFC.

A remark on this clonotype: The conserved phenylalanine or tryptophan normally closing the CDR3 is absent here, so this likely arose from a read error. V usage is TRBV4-1 and J usage is TRBJ1-1; D call uncertain. The length of the CDR3 is 12 residues. Germline CDR1 reads MGHRA; CDR2 reads YSYEKL. Trimming left V 1 base short and J 8 bases short, with 8 bases between. Written as DNA, the CDR3 is TGCGCCAGCAGCCAAGGTGCCGACGAAGCTTTCTCT. Translated: CASSQGADEAFS.

This clonotype came up once. The conserved phenylalanine or tryptophan is not found at the CDR3 terminus, so this likely reflects a read error. This chain connects TRBV20-1 to TRBJ2-2; 9 positions agree with TRBD1. CDR1 and CDR2 (germline): DFQATT, SNEGSKA (reference sequence). This CDR3 is built from 16 residues. CDR3 region: CSARDPTGTGTGKLFY. The CDR3 region has the DNA TGCAGTGCTAGAGATCCTACCGGGACAGGGACCGGGAAGCTGTTTTAT.

About this clonotype: A much larger clone differs by one base, so this may be a read error. The chain couples TRBV5-4 to TRBJ2-3; weak D call: TRBD1 (5 bases). CDR1 is SGHNT and CDR2 is YYREEE in the germline V gene (reference sequence). The CDR3 runs to 13 residues. CDR3 nucleotides: TGTACCAGCAGCCTGCTGACAGCAGATACGCAGTATTTT. Translating it yields CTSSLLTADTQYF.

The sample holds a few counts of this clonotype. This chain joins TRBV10-3 and TRBJ2-7; TRBD1 aligns across 10 bases. This CDR3 contains 14 residues. Germline CDR1 ENHRY, CDR2 SYGVKD. In DNA form, the CDR3 reads TGTGCTATCAGTGGGACAGGGGCCGTCTACGATCAGTACGTC. Protein sequence: CAISGTGAVYDQYV.

About this clonotype: The junction and the germline gene differ at one end; a read error may be behind it. The CDR3 sequence is CASSLRAPDANEQFF. The DNA of the CDR3 is TGTGCCAGTAGCTTGAGGGCCCCGGATGCCAATGAGCAGTTCTTC. The chain joins TRBV5-1 to TRBJ2-1; D possibly corresponds to TRBD2 (5 bases). The CDR3 contains 15 residues. CDR1 is SGHRS and CDR2 is YFSETQ in the germline V gene. The entire variable domain, with the rest obtained from reference TRBV5-1 and TRBJ2-1, is as follows: KAGVTQTPRYLIKTRGQQVTLSCSPISGHRSVSWYQQTPGQGLQFLFEYFSETQRNKGNFPGRFSGRQFSNSRSEMNVSTLELGDSALYLCASSLRAPDANEQFFGPGTRLTVL.

The chain employs TRBV5-5 and TRBJ2-3; D gene ambiguous. V was pared by 6 bases and J by 7 bases, with 18 bases between. This CDR3 has 14 amino acids. Looked up from germline, CDR1 is SGHKS and CDR2 is YYEKEE (reference sequence). CDR3 loop: CASNPTWREHTQYF. CDR3 in DNA: TGTGCCAGCAACCCGACATGGAGAGAGCATACGCAGTATTTT. Full variable domain (missing parts from reference TRBV5-5 and TRBJ2-3): DAGVTQSPTHLIKTRGQQVTLRCSPISGHKSVSWYQQVLGQGPQFIFQYYEKEERGRGNFPDRFSARQFPNYSSELNVNALLLGDSALYLCASNPTWREHTQYFGPGTRLTVL.

Comment on this clonotype: A junction boundary mismatches the germline segment, possibly from a read error. The rearrangement joins TRBV4-2 to TRBJ2-5; tentative D call: TRBD2 (5 bases). The germline gives CDR1 LGHNA, CDR2 YNFKEQ. This CDR3 is 14 amino acids long. CDR3 bases: TGTGCCAGCAGCAAAGGGAGCAGGCAAGAGACCCGGTACTTC. Amino acids: CASSKGSRQETRYF.

To note about this clonotype: This may be a read error: a much more frequent sequence differs by one nucleotide. The J gene is TRBJ2-3, the V gene TRBV5-5; D not certain. With 4 bases removed from V and 2 bases from J, the gap between germline ends came to 14 bases. The germline gives CDR1 SGHKS, CDR2 YYEKEE (reference sequence). The CDR3 is 15 residues long. As DNA, the CDR3 is TGTGCCAGCAGCATTGCAGACCAGCCCACAGATACGCAGTATTTT. It yields the protein CASSIADQPTDTQYF.

Note on this clonotype: At one boundary the junction diverges from the germline segment, which might be a read error. The chain links TRBV6-5 to TRBJ2-1; tentative D call: TRBD1 (5 bases). The germline CDR1 and CDR2 sequences are MNHEY and SVGAGI. CDR3 length: 17 amino acids. The DNA of the CDR3 is TGTGCCAGCAGTTACTCGATCTGGGAACTAACGGACAATGAGGAGTTCTTC. It encodes CASSYSIWELTDNEEFF.

This CDR3 reads CANITGPNNEQFF. CDR3 nucleotides: TGTGCCAACATTACAGGTCCTAACAATGAGCAGTTCTTC. The rearrangement uses TRBV6-2 or TRBV6-3 and TRBJ2-1; possibly TRBD1 for D (5 bases). The germline V and J ends were trimmed by 10 bases and 5 bases, with 15 bases remaining between them. The CDR3 covers 13 residues. Germline lookup yields CDR1 MNHEY and CDR2 SVGEGT.

The chain recombines TRBV11-2 with TRBJ1-1; 10 bases are shared with TRBD1. The CDR3 contains 16 residues. The V gene end was trimmed by 5 bases and the J gene end by 2 bases; junction bases not matched to a gene: 8. CDR1 and CDR2 from the germline V gene are SGHAT and FQNNGV. The CDR3 protein is CASSPEDRGANTEAFF. CDR3 in DNA: TGTGCCAGCAGCCCAGAGGACAGGGGGGCCAACACTGAAGCTTTCTTT.

The sample holds a few counts of this clonotype. The gene calls are TRBV6-5 and TRBJ1-2; 8 nucleotides agree with TRBD1. Germline V gene lookup returns CDR1 MNHEY and CDR2 SVGAGI. The CDR3 covers 12 residues. Losses at the gene ends were 5 bases for V and 10 bases for J; bases not matched to a gene: 6. Written as DNA, the CDR3 is TGTGCCAGCAGTGGACAGGGACATGACTACACCTTC. Protein: CASSGQGHDYTF.

As concerns this clonotype: Mismatch with germline at one junction end may stem from a read error. The gene calls are TRBV11-1 and TRBJ2-1; unclear D gene. CDR3 length: 20 amino acids. The V gene's germline CDR1 is SGHAT and CDR2 FQDESV (reference sequence). CDR3 loop: CTSSATPRWVPSTSIGEQFF. In DNA form, the CDR3 reads TGCACCAGCAGCGCCACTCCCCGTTGGGTCCCATCCACAAGTATTGGTGAGCAATTCTTC.

This clonotype is a singleton in its sample. J is TRBJ1-1 and V is TRBV28; D is unresolved. Germline V gives CDR1 MDHEN, CDR2 SYDVKM. CDR3 length: 13 amino acids. The germline V and J ends were trimmed by 9 bases and 0 bases, with 11 bases remaining between them. As DNA, the CDR3 is TGTGCCAGGAGATCCCGGGTGAACACTGAAGCTTTCTTT. It translates to CARRSRVNTEAFF. Filled out from reference TRBV28 and TRBJ1-1, the complete variable domain reads DVKVTQSSRYLVKRTGEKVFLECVQDMDHENMFWYRQDPGLGLRLIYFSYDVKMKEKGDIPEGYSVSREKKERFSLILESASTNQTSMYLCARRSRVNTEAFFGQGTRLTVV.

On this clonotype itself: One end of the junction varies from germline; a read error may be responsible. This chain links TRBV5-5 with TRBJ1-4, with unresolved D. Looked up from germline, CDR1 is SGHKS and CDR2 is YYEKEE (reference sequence). This CDR3 comprises 14 residues. CDR3 coding DNA: TGTGCCATCAGCTGGGGTGGCTTGGGTGAAAAACTGTTTTTT. The encoded protein is CAISWGGLGEKLFF.